The present entry profiles one T cell receptor beta chain with its context. The data are from a study of blood T cell repertoires in COVID-19. TCRdb's table, derived via immunoSEQ multiplex PCR, lists solely in-frame clones and lacks some. Of tens of thousands of clones detected, about two thirds appear once; the ten largest clones hold more than 4%. The CDR3 spans 16 residues. V was pared by 2 bases and J by 1 base, with 12 bases between. Germline CDR1 SGHVS, CDR2 FQNEAQ. The sample was peripheral blood. The clonotype comes from a woman between 70 and 85 years old with COVID-19, enrolled during active disease. This chain connects TRBV7-8 to TRBJ1-5; D is ambiguous. CDR3 DNA sequence: TGTGCCAGCAGCTTACGGATGGGCGACAGCAATCAGCCCCAGCATTTT. It yields the protein CASSLRMGDSNQPQHF.